These 21 T cell receptor beta chains were sequenced from one sample in a study of OX40 agonist ivuxolimab in advanced cancers. Measured with immunoSEQ multiplex PCR; TCRdb has only the in-frame clones, and not every one. This table holds some 54,000 clones, around three quarters found once. The sequencing here drew on CD4+ or CD8+ T cells sorted from blood, taken in a trial of the OX40 agonist ivuxolimab. These receptors all stem from an adult with an advanced solid tumor such as melanoma, head and neck, liver or kidney cancer.

This chain connects TRBV4-1 to TRBJ2-7, with 11 positions matching TRBD2. V shed 5 bases, J shed 0 bases, and the junction held 9 bases outside the gene matches. Germline-derived CDR1 and CDR2 are MGHRA and YSYEKL. The CDR3 contains 17 residues. CDR3 region: CASSSRLAGPFSYEQYF. For the CDR3, the DNA is TGCGCCAGCAGCTCTCGACTAGCGGGACCCTTCTCCTACGAGCAGTACTTC.

This rearrangement joins TRBV19 to TRBJ1-3; no clear D gene. The germline V gene encodes CDR1 LNHDA and CDR2 SQIVND (reference sequence). V was shortened by 5 bases and J by 0 bases, with 8 bases between the two germline ends. The CDR3 covers 14 residues. The CDR3 reads CASSAEFSGNTIYF. The CDR3 nucleotides read TGTGCCAGTAGTGCTGAGTTCTCTGGAAACACCATATATTTT.

This sequence joins TRBV27 and TRBJ1-4, with D uncertain. This CDR3 is 15 amino acids long. Trimming pared 2 bases from V and 2 bases from J, leaving 9 bases between. The germline CDR1 and CDR2 sequences are MNHEY and SMNVEV (reference sequence). For the CDR3, the DNA is TGTGCCAGCAGTTTAATAGGGAGGACTAATGAAAAACTGTTTTTT. Encoded protein: CASSLIGRTNEKLFF.

This rearrangement joins TRBV5-4 to TRBJ2-3, with D possibly TRBD1 on 6 matching bases. Germline V gene lookup returns CDR1 SGHNT and CDR2 YYREEE (reference sequence). The CDR3 sequence is 15 residues long. Trimming took 0 bases from V and 6 from J, leaving 14 bases between them. The CDR3 here is CASSLDQGLGDTQYF. DNA of the CDR3: TGTGCCAGCAGCTTGGATCAGGGGCTTGGGGATACGCAGTATTTT.

The chain links TRBV9 to TRBJ2-7; 12 nucleotides agree with TRBD2. CDR3 length equals 15 residues. Trimming at V came to 4 bases and at J to 6 bases, leaving 8 bases not matched to a gene. Germline V gene lookup returns CDR1 SGDLS and CDR2 YYNGEE. The CDR3 nucleotides are TGTGCCAGCAGCCCGCGACTAGCGGGAGTGGTCGAGCAGTACTTC. Its protein is CASSPRLAGVVEQYF.

This sequence joins TRBV4-3 and TRBJ2-7; 8 nucleotides agree with TRBD1. Unmatched junction bases numbered 3, after V lost 4 bases and J lost 4 bases. This CDR3 is built from 13 residues. From germline, CDR1 is LGHNA and CDR2 YSLEER. CDR3 in amino acids: CASSRDRRYEQYF. In DNA, the CDR3 is TGCGCCAGCAGCCGGGACAGGAGATACGAGCAGTACTTC.

The rearrangement uses TRBV19 and TRBJ1-3, with TRBD1 as a possible D gene (6 bases). Germline V gene lookup returns CDR1 LNHDA and CDR2 SQIVND (reference sequence). The CDR3 runs 15 residues. V dropped 6 bases and J dropped 2 bases, with 14 bases sitting between them. Here the CDR3 reads CASSRPGTPGNTIYF. The CDR3 bases are TGTGCCAGTAGCCGTCCCGGGACACCTGGAAACACCATATATTTT.

The rearrangement uses TRBV27 and TRBJ2-3; no clear D. Germline V lookup: CDR1 MNHEY, CDR2 SMNVEV (reference sequence). The ends were cut back, 5 bases at V and 5 bases at J, with 5 bases in the middle. The CDR3 runs to 11 residues. The CDR3 sequence is CASSERDTQYF. For the CDR3, the DNA is TGTGCCAGCAGTGAGCGAGATACGCAGTATTTT.

This chain connects TRBV7-6 to TRBJ2-5, with 9 bases identical to TRBD2. V lost 1 base, J lost 2 bases, and 8 bases stayed unmatched. Germline V gene lookup returns CDR1 SGHVS and CDR2 FNYEAQ. The CDR3 consists of 17 residues. CDR3 amino acids: CASSLGLSGGPQETQYF. The CDR3 DNA reads TGTGCCAGCAGCTTAGGTCTTAGCGGGGGACCTCAAGAGACCCAGTACTTC.

This rearrangement joins TRBV5-4 to TRBJ2-1; 9 positions agree with TRBD1. The CDR3 is made up of 16 amino acids. Germline CDR1 reads SGHNT; CDR2 reads YYREEE (reference sequence). J was trimmed by 5 bases and V by 5 bases; bases with no gene match: 11. The CDR3 loop reads CASSPPPGQGDNEQFF. The CDR3 DNA sequence: TGTGCCAGCAGTCCCCCCCCGGGACAGGGTGACAATGAGCAGTTCTTC.

This clone was observed a single time. The chain uses TRBV28 and TRBJ1-2; D uncertain. This CDR3 region has 13 residues. Germline assignment: CDR1 MDHEN and CDR2 SYDVKM. V lost 0 bases and J lost 4, with 6 bases in between. In DNA form, the CDR3 reads TGTGCCAGCAGTTTATGGGGTGTCTATGGCTACACCTTC. Translating it yields CASSLWGVYGYTF.

This clone was observed a handful of times. This chain connects TRBV7-9 to TRBJ2-5; D is unresolved. In germline, CDR1 is SEHNR, CDR2 FQNEAQ (reference sequence). Between the trimmed V and J ends, which lost 5 bases and 10 bases, there was a span of 17 bases. This CDR3 region has 13 residues. DNA of the CDR3: TGTGCCAGCAGCGCCGCGGCGGTTATTGTCCAGTACTTC. Translated: CASSAAAVIVQYF.

In regard to this clone: Other DNA sequences of this sample code for an identical CDR3. V is TRBV7-9 and J is TRBJ1-1; the D gene is possibly TRBD1 (5 bases). Trimming took 2 bases from V and 5 from J, leaving 9 bases between them. CDR1 is SEHNR, CDR2 FQNEAQ, per germline (reference sequence). The CDR3 sequence is 13 residues long. Written as DNA, the CDR3 is TGTGCCAGCAGCTTACAGGGAGGAACTGAAGCTTTCTTT. It codes for CASSLQGGTEAFF.

This rearrangement joins TRBV2 to TRBJ1-2, with D unresolved. Germline V gives CDR1 SNHLY, CDR2 FYNNEI. With 2 bases removed from V and 5 bases from J, the gap between germline ends came to 6 bases. The CDR3 runs to 12 residues. Here the CDR3 DNA reads TGTGCCAGCAGTGAATCCAGATATGGCTACACCTTC. As protein: CASSESRYGYTF. Full variable domain (remainder filled in from reference TRBV2 and TRBJ1-2): EPEVTQTPSHQVTQMGQEVILRCVPISNHLYFYWYRQILGQKVEFLVSFYNNEISEKSEIFDDQFSVERPDGSNFTLKIRSTKLEDSAMYFCASSESRYGYTFGSGTRLTVV.

The chain carries TRBV5-1 and TRBJ2-1; D unresolved. V was shortened by 2 bases and J by 2 bases, with 5 bases between the two germline ends. This CDR3 spans 13 amino acids. Per germline, CDR1 SGHRS and CDR2 YFSETQ. Here the CDR3 DNA reads TGCGCCAGCAGCTTCGGGCCCTACAATGAGCAGTTCTTC. This translates into CASSFGPYNEQFF.

This clone came up many times. This CDR3 is CASRGFRGDTEAFF. CDR3 nucleotide sequence: TGTGCCAGCAGGGGGTTCAGGGGGGACACTGAAGCTTTCTTT. This chain links TRBV7-2 with TRBJ1-1, with 7 bases identical to TRBD1. Germline V gives CDR1 SGHTA, CDR2 FQGNSA. After removal of 6 bases from V and 3 bases from J, the junction contained 7 bases not matched to a gene. The CDR3 is 14 amino acids.

V usage is TRBV9 and J usage is TRBJ1-2; D is unresolved. CDR3 length equals 15 residues. CDR1 SGDLS and CDR2 YYNGEE come from the germline V gene. The germline V and J ends were trimmed by 4 bases and 2 bases, with 15 bases remaining between them. The CDR3 loop is CASSTTWQFNYGYTF. Written as DNA, the CDR3 is TGTGCCAGCAGCACTACTTGGCAGTTCAACTATGGCTACACCTTC.

This clone is a singleton in its sample. The V gene is TRBV9, the J gene TRBJ1-6; D not resolved. The CDR3 is 16 amino acids. Trimming removed 4 bases at V and 0 bases at J, with 11 bases between. Germline V gives CDR1 SGDLS, CDR2 YYNGEE. CDR3 amino acids: CASSTGVSSYNSPLHF. The DNA for the CDR3 is TGTGCCAGCAGCACTGGGGTTAGCTCCTATAATTCACCCCTCCACTTT.

The rearrangement links TRBV28 to TRBJ1-2; 8 bases agree with TRBD1. The CDR3 length is 13 residues. Unmatched junction bases numbered 6, after V lost 8 bases and J lost 4 bases. CDR1 is MDHEN, CDR2 SYDVKM, per germline. CDR3 nucleotides: TGTGCCAGCCGGACAGGGACAGTCTATGGCTACACCTTC. The encoded protein is CASRTGTVYGYTF.

This sequence joins TRBV29-1 and TRBJ2-6, with D tentatively TRBD1 or TRBD2 (6 bases each). The CDR3 loop spans 14 amino acids. The germline V gene has CDR1 SQVTM and CDR2 ANQGSEA. Trimming pared 4 bases from V and 3 bases from J, leaving 10 bases between. The DNA of the CDR3 is TGCAGCGTTGTCGGGGGCCATGGGGCCAACGTCCTGACTTTC. Protein product: CSVVGGHGANVLTF.

The rearrangement links TRBV28 to TRBJ2-3, with TRBD2 matching 8 bases. V lost 6 bases to trimming and J lost 5 bases; unmatched junction nucleotides: 7. The CDR3 length is 14 residues. Per the germline V gene, CDR1 is MDHEN and CDR2 is SYDVKM. Here the CDR3 DNA reads TGTGCCAGCAGCCCGGGGGGGGCCCAAGATACGCAGTATTTT. This codes for CASSPGGAQDTQYF.